Here is one T cell receptor (beta chain) with its context. Its antigen is unknown. Method: immunoSEQ multiplex PCR; TCRdb's copy keeps in-frame clones and lacks some. The sample has roughly 40,000 clones; 85% to 90% are singletons. The source of the sample is a study of OX40 agonist ivuxolimab in advanced cancers. The overall study: Hepatocellular carcinoma, melanoma, renal cell or head and neck cancer occurred in dose-escalation patients. At 82.7% male, the cohort had a mean age of 60 years, ranging from about 23 to 79. One patient with hepatocellular carcinoma and two with cutaneous melanoma, three in all, had partial responses.

Findings of the study overall: In the 0.1-3.0 mg/kg groups, partial responders showed among the lowest expansion.

Germline V gene data show CDR1 as SGHNT and CDR2 as YYREEE (reference sequence). The CDR3 extends over 15 amino acids. Losses at the gene ends were 3 bases for V and 3 bases for J; bases not matched to a gene: 5. This specimen was CD4+ or CD8+ T cells sorted from blood, taken in a trial of the OX40 agonist ivuxolimab. The clonotype comes from an adult with an advanced solid tumor such as melanoma, head and neck, liver or kidney cancer. This rearrangement joins TRBV5-4 to TRBJ1-4; 7 bases match TRBD1. DNA for the CDR3: TGTGCCAGCAGCTCACGACAGGGAGCTAATGAAAAACTGTTTTTT. This gives the protein CASSSRQGANEKLFF.